The 28 T cell receptor beta chains listed next were all sequenced from one sample in a study of PD-L1 blockade in urothelial cancer. Time point of the sample: peripheral blood 6 weeks after treatment start. The protocol was immunoSEQ multiplex PCR, while the TCRdb copy is restricted to in-frame clones and leaves out a portion. In the table there are around 110,000 clones, 80% to 90% of which are singletons. The sequencing here drew on PBMCs, taken around atezolizumab (anti-PD-L1) treatment. The source of these receptors is a man aged 60-69 years with urothelial cancer.

The chain joins TRBV19 to TRBJ1-6; 8 bases agree with TRBD1. Per the germline V gene, CDR1 is LNHDA and CDR2 is SQIVND (reference sequence). J was trimmed by 9 bases and V by 5 bases; bases with no gene match: 6. The CDR3 spans 14 residues. This chain's CDR3 is CASSPTGEASPLHF. The CDR3 nucleotides are TGTGCCAGTAGTCCGACAGGGGAGGCTTCACCCCTCCACTTT.

The sample holds one count of this clone. The chain links TRBV2 to TRBJ2-7, with a possible D match to TRBD2 (5 bases). CDR1 SNHLY and CDR2 FYNNEI come from the germline V gene. The V end was cut by 7 bases, the J end by 4 bases, with 14 bases between. The length of the CDR3 is 13 residues. The CDR3 DNA sequence: TGTGCCAGCACCCCCGGCGGAGGATACGAGCAGTACTTC. Its translation is CASTPGGGYEQYF.

In this sample, this clone turned up once. The rearrangement joins TRBV6-1 to TRBJ2-6, with D unresolved. Germline CDR1 reads MNHNS; CDR2 reads SASEGT. Trimming pared 6 bases from V and 0 bases from J, leaving 6 bases between. The CDR3 is 14 amino acids. The CDR3 loop reads CASRAFSGANVLTF. The CDR3 coding sequence is TGTGCCAGCAGAGCTTTCTCTGGGGCCAACGTCCTGACTTTC.

The chain carries TRBV2 and TRBJ2-5, with 9 bases identical to TRBD2. The CDR3 spans 16 residues. The V gene end was trimmed by 8 bases and the J gene end by 4 bases; junction bases not matched to a gene: 14. Germline CDR1 reads SNHLY; CDR2 reads FYNNEI. The CDR3 spells CASAFPGGGAGETQYF. CDR3 DNA sequence: TGTGCCAGCGCTTTTCCCGGCGGGGGGGCCGGAGAGACCCAGTACTTC.

This clone appeared once. The genes are TRBV2 and TRBJ1-2; no clear D gene. Trimming removed 6 bases at V and 4 bases at J, with 9 bases between. Looked up from germline, CDR1 is SNHLY and CDR2 is FYNNEI. CDR3 size: 12 residues. CDR3 residues: CASRSSFYGYTF. The CDR3 region has the DNA TGTGCCAGCAGATCAAGCTTCTATGGCTACACCTTC.

The chain is built from TRBV19 and TRBJ1-2; no definite D call. Germline CDR1 is LNHDA and CDR2 is SQIVND (reference sequence). There are 14 residues in the CDR3. Trimming left V 4 bases short and J 1 base short, with 10 bases between. CDR3 loop: CASSREGVNYGYTF. CDR3 nucleotide sequence: TGTGCCAGTAGTAGGGAGGGAGTTAACTATGGCTACACCTTC.

The gene calls are TRBV6-1 and TRBJ2-5, with 8 bases identical to TRBD1. Per the germline V gene, CDR1 is MNHNS and CDR2 is SASEGT. CDR3 length: 13 residues. J gave up 3 bases and V 6 bases, and 3 bases lay outside the gene matches. The CDR3 reads CASRKDREETQYF. The DNA of the CDR3 is TGTGCCAGCAGAAAGGACAGGGAAGAGACCCAGTACTTC.

The genes are TRBV6-5 and TRBJ1-1; D is uncertain. Trimming removed 5 bases from V and 1 base from J, with 11 bases in between. Per the germline V gene, CDR1 is MNHEY and CDR2 is SVGAGI. The CDR3 loop spans 14 amino acids. The CDR3 DNA follows: TGTGCCAGCAGTCCCGACACCTGGAACACTGAAGCTTTCTTT. It is translated as CASSPDTWNTEAFF.

CDR3 in amino acids: CASSPGESRGNEKLFF. CDR3 nucleotides: TGCGCCAGCAGCCCAGGCGAGTCTAGGGGTAATGAAAAACTGTTTTTT. The rearrangement uses TRBV5-1 and TRBJ1-4, with a weak D call TRBD1 (5 bases). Germline CDR1 and CDR2: SGHRS and YFSETQ. The CDR3 has 16 residues. V lost 4 bases to trimming and J lost 4 bases, with 17 bases between them.

The rearrangement links TRBV4-3 to TRBJ2-1; D call uncertain. The CDR3 contains 13 residues. V was clipped by 2 bases and J by 7 bases, with 9 bases between them. Germline V CDR1 and CDR2: LGHNA, YSLEER. CDR3 sequence (DNA): TGCGCCAGCAGCCAATTCGAACAGAATGAGCAGTTCTTC. Amino acids: CASSQFEQNEQFF.

This clone has more than one count but fewer than ten. The V and J genes are TRBV6-1 and TRBJ1-5; 9 bases match TRBD1. In germline, CDR1 is MNHNS, CDR2 SASEGT. The CDR3 has 15 residues. V gave up 7 bases and J gave up 0 bases; unmatched junction bases: 4. CDR3 DNA: TGTGCCAGCAAATGGACAGGGGATAGCAATCAGCCCCAGCATTTT. It yields the protein CASKWTGDSNQPQHF.

The chain joins TRBV21-1 to TRBJ1-2. TRBV21-1 is shown as a pseudogene. The length of the CDR3 is 15 residues. CDR3 DNA: TGTGCCAGCAGACGGGGAAAAGACATCAACTATGGCTACACCTTC. Translated: CASRRGKDINYGYTF.

The V and J genes are TRBV29-1 and TRBJ2-4, with D perhaps TRBD2 (6 bases). The V end was cut by 3 bases, the J end by 9 bases, with 21 bases between. The V gene's germline CDR1 is SQVTM and CDR2 ANQGSEA. CDR3 size: 15 residues. This CDR3 is CSVEYPEGLRGIQYF. Here the CDR3 DNA reads TGCAGCGTTGAGTACCCGGAGGGCCTGCGGGGCATTCAGTACTTC.

The rearrangement joins TRBV7-2 to TRBJ1-6, with D perhaps TRBD1 (6 bases). The CDR3 covers 13 residues. Trimming removed 6 bases from V and 9 bases from J, with 12 bases in between. Germline V lookup: CDR1 SGHTA, CDR2 FQGNSA. The CDR3: CASRGTSGSPLHF. Written as DNA, the CDR3 is TGTGCCAGCAGGGGGACAAGTGGTTCACCCCTCCACTTT.

This clone occurred a few times. The chain carries TRBV12-1 and TRBJ2-1; the table's D gene call, TRBD2, was not cross checked with the DNA. TRBV12-1 is marked as a pseudogene. This CDR3 is 15 amino acids long. CDR3 sequence: CASSPWGSEFDEQFF. CDR3 DNA: TGTGCCAGCAGCCCGTGGGGTAGCGAGTTCGATGAGCAGTTCTTC.

This clone was counted at least ten times. The rearrangement uses TRBV21-1 and TRBJ2-7; the D call of TRBD1 is as the table states it, not checked on the DNA. TRBV21-1 has pseudogene status. The CDR3 runs to 13 residues. The CDR3: CARTGLGSYEQYF. The CDR3 DNA is TGTGCCAGGACAGGGTTGGGATCCTACGAGCAGTACTTC.

The chain carries TRBV7-2 and TRBJ2-7; 11 bases align to TRBD1. This CDR3 is 14 amino acids long. After removal of 6 bases from V and 7 bases from J, the junction contained 8 bases not matched to a gene. Germline loops: CDR1 SGHTA, CDR2 FQGNSA. The CDR3 sequence is CASSYGQGAGEQYF. The CDR3 nucleotides read TGTGCCAGCAGTTACGGACAGGGGGCAGGGGAGCAGTACTTC. The variable domain in full, completed from reference TRBV7-2 and TRBJ2-7, reads GAGVSQSPSNKVTEKGKDVELRCDPISGHTALYWYRQSLGQGLEFLIYFQGNSAPDKSGLPSDRFSAERTGGSVSTLTIQRTQQEDSAVYLCASSYGQGAGEQYFGPGTRLTVT.

CDR3 DNA: TGTGCCAGCTCACTGAGCGCAGGGGGGAATGAAAAACTGTTTTTT. Its protein product is CASSLSAGGNEKLFF. The gene calls are TRBV18 and TRBJ1-4; 7 bases are shared with TRBD1. Germline V lookup: CDR1 KGHSH, CDR2 LQKENI. This CDR3 region has 15 residues. V lost 4 bases to trimming and J lost 5 bases; unmatched junction nucleotides: 7.

In the case of this clone: In the same sample, other DNA sequences code for this CDR3. CDR3 amino acids: CASSYSGRNTEAFF. The CDR3 DNA reads TGTGCCAGCAGTTACTCTGGGAGGAACACTGAAGCTTTCTTT. V and J are TRBV6-6 and TRBJ1-1, with D uncertain. The length of the CDR3 is 14 residues. Germline loops: CDR1 MNHNY, CDR2 SVGAGI (reference sequence). The V gene lost 0 bases and the J gene lost 1 base, with 6 bases spanning the gap.

The chain links TRBV7-9 to TRBJ2-5; 8 positions agree with TRBD1. The V gene end was trimmed by 2 bases and the J gene end by 5 bases; junction bases not matched to a gene: 4. The CDR3 runs 14 residues. Per the germline V gene, CDR1 is SEHNR and CDR2 is FQNEAQ (reference sequence). The CDR3 DNA reads as TGTGCCAGCAGCTTAAGACAGGGGTGGGAGACCCAGTACTTC. This translates into CASSLRQGWETQYF.

The chain joins TRBV2 to TRBJ2-1; 13 nucleotides match TRBD2. This CDR3 spans 20 amino acids. Germline values: CDR1 SNHLY, CDR2 FYNNEI. V was pared by 7 bases and J by 0 bases, with 15 bases of the junction left unmatched. The CDR3 spells CASKEGGQGLAGNSYNEQFF. CDR3 in DNA: TGTGCCAGCAAAGAGGGGGGTCAGGGACTAGCGGGGAACTCCTACAATGAGCAGTTCTTC.

This chain connects TRBV18 to TRBJ2-6; 10 bases align to TRBD1. V was clipped by 3 bases and J by 3 bases; unmatched bases: 5. The germline CDR1 and CDR2 sequences are KGHSH and LQKENI. This CDR3 has 17 amino acids. The CDR3 DNA is TGTGCCAGCTCACCTCGGGACAGGGGCTATGGGGCCAACGTCCTGACTTTC. Amino acid sequence: CASSPRDRGYGANVLTF. Combining the CDR3 with reference TRBV18 and TRBJ2-6 gives the whole variable domain NAGVMQNPRHLVRRRGQEARLRCSPMKGHSHVYWYRQLPEEGLKFMVYLQKENIIDESGMPKERFSAEFPKEGPSILRIQQVVRGDSAAYFCASSPRDRGYGANVLTFGAGSRLTVL.

J is TRBJ1-2 and V is TRBV28; no reliable D call. V shed 4 bases and J shed 0 bases, with 6 bases lying between them. This CDR3 contains 13 residues. Germline CDR1 and CDR2: MDHEN and SYDVKM. Here the CDR3 DNA reads TGTGCCAGCAGTTCGTCAGCTAACTATGGCTACACCTTC. It translates to CASSSSANYGYTF.

This clone has only one observation. CDR3 sequence: CASSEAEGTEAFF. The CDR3 DNA sequence: TGCGCCAGCAGTGAGGCCGAGGGCACTGAAGCTTTCTTT. The chain joins TRBV10-2 to TRBJ1-1, with no clear D. Trimming took off 2 bases at V and 4 bases at J, with 8 bases between the two ends. CDR3 length: 13 residues. CDR1 and CDR2 (germline): WSHSY, SAAADI.

In this sample, this clone turned up once. This rearrangement joins TRBV27 to TRBJ2-7, with D tentatively TRBD1 (6 bases). CDR1 is MNHEY and CDR2 is SMNVEV in the germline V gene (reference sequence). V lost 8 bases and J lost 3, with 17 bases in between. There are 14 residues in the CDR3. The CDR3 sequence is CASGFAGVDYEQYF. The CDR3 nucleotides are TGTGCCAGCGGGTTTGCAGGGGTCGACTACGAGCAGTACTTC.

The CDR3 region has the DNA TGTGCCAGCAGCGTAGGCCTAGCGGGGGGGAGGGATCAGCACGAGCAGTACTTC. This encodes CASSVGLAGGRDQHEQYF. This chain connects TRBV9 to TRBJ2-7; 12 nucleotides agree with TRBD2. This CDR3 is 18 amino acids long. Germline trimming cut 0 bases from V and 5 bases from J; bases unmatched to any gene: 12. Germline V lookup: CDR1 SGDLS, CDR2 YYNGEE.

This clone has a single count. V is TRBV29-1 and J is TRBJ1-2, with TRBD1 matching 11 bases. Germline V lookup: CDR1 SQVTM, CDR2 ANQGSEA. The CDR3 contains 13 residues. With V trimmed by 6 bases and J by 4 bases, 4 bases remained unmatched. For the CDR3, the DNA is TGCAGCGTCGGACAGGGGGCGGGCTATGGCTACACCTTC. Residues: CSVGQGAGYGYTF.

This rearrangement joins TRBV10-3 to TRBJ2-5; TRBD1 matches 12 bases. The CDR3 extends over 16 amino acids. After removal of 3 bases from V and 5 bases from J, the junction contained 7 bases not matched to a gene. From germline, CDR1 is ENHRY and CDR2 SYGVKD. CDR3 in amino acids: CAISEPGQGAGETQYF. The CDR3 region has the DNA TGTGCCATCAGTGAACCGGGACAGGGGGCTGGGGAGACCCAGTACTTC.